This T cell receptor beta chain appears in the sequencing data of a study of T-cell reconstitution after alpha-beta-depleted transplantation in children. Study findings and constraints: Surviving thymic progenitors and recipient T cells were the source of high TCRbeta diversity at day 60 in some patients.

The V segment lost 4 bases and the J segment 10 bases; nucleotides outside the gene matches: 10. CDR1 and CDR2 (germline): SGHDN, FVKESK. This CDR3 comprises 15 residues. Of note for this clonotype: What it binds is unknown.

The authors prepared the TCRbeta library with unique molecular identifiers. TCRdb re-derived calls from the PCR reads in MiXCR, one entry per CDR3 protein. The sample lists 500,000 to 750,000 distinct CDR3 sequences; 25% to 30% were seen once. This chain joins TRBV14 and TRBJ2-5; 12 nucleotides line up with TRBD2. The material was PBMCs, obtained before TCRalphabeta/CD19-depleted stem cell transplant. The sequence derives from a boy under two years old with Wiskott-Aldrich syndrome, due to receive a stem cell transplant. CDR3 amino acids: CASSRLTSGSGVQYF. CDR3 DNA sequence: TGTGCCAGCAGCCGATTGACTAGCGGGAGCGGCGTCCAGTACTTC.